Described below is a single TCR beta chain sequence and its context. The PCR used 60 Vbeta and 13 Jbeta primers. Libraries were prepared by immunoSEQ multiplex PCR; TCRdb keeps only in-frame clonotypes and omits some of them. Of around 99,000 clones in the sample, over 80% are singletons; the top ten hold 2% to 3%. The record originates from a study of cytomegalovirus exposure and HLA in healthy donors. This CDR3 comprises 15 residues. The V gene end was trimmed by 4 bases and the J gene end by 5 bases; junction bases not matched to a gene: 7. Looked up from germline, CDR1 is SGHVS and CDR2 is FQNEAQ.

Sequenced input: PBMCs. The receptor was isolated from a young man in good health and CMV-seropositive. V is TRBV7-8 and J is TRBJ2-7; 11 bases line up with TRBD1. CDR3 in amino acids: CASSWTGTGGHEQYF. CDR3 DNA sequence: TGTGCCAGCAGCTGGACCGGGACAGGGGGTCACGAGCAGTACTTC. Full variable domain (missing parts from reference TRBV7-8 and TRBJ2-7): GAGVSQSPRYKVAKRGQDVALRCDPISGHVSLFWYQQALGQGPEFLTYFQNEAQLDKSGLPSDRFFAERPEGSVSTLKIQRTQQEDSAVYLCASSWTGTGGHEQYFGPGTRLTVT.